This record covers a single T cell receptor (beta chain). Antigen unknown. The data are from a study of T cell clones after liver transplantation. Study details: TCRbeta sequencing after a pre-transplant mixed lymphocyte reaction identified graft-donor-reactive clones, later tracked in post-transplant blood. Tolerance: complete withdrawal held at least one year, liver enzymes staying within twice normal. Regarding the study as a whole: Donor-reactive sequences fell more than third party-reactive ones, suggesting partial deletion.

Measured with immunoSEQ multiplex PCR; TCRdb has only the in-frame clones, and not every one. The profile shows some 80,000 clones, around 84% of them singletons. This sequence originates from a human patient who received a liver transplant. Some T cells may be transferred from the graft donor. The specimen was CD4+ T cells from blood, collected around 50 months after liver transplant.

CDR3: CASGLDDGIGHGYTF. The DNA for the CDR3 is TGTGCTAGTGGTCTCGACGACGGGATCGGGCATGGCTACACCTTC. The V and J genes are TRBV12-5 and TRBJ1-2; D gene ambiguous. The germline CDR1 and CDR2 sequences are LGHNT and FRNRAP. V lost 5 bases and J lost 6, with 19 bases in between. CDR3 length: 15 residues.